This T cell receptor (beta chain) was identified during a study of human T cells and chemical hapten exposure. This clonotype was seen only a few times. Germline V lookup: CDR1 SGHRS, CDR2 YFSETQ. Trimming pared 0 bases from V and 3 bases from J, leaving 9 bases between. CDR3 size: 14 residues. During construction of the library, unique molecular identifiers were attached to individual cDNA molecules for quantitative, reproducible TCR counting. MiXCR, run by TCRdb on the RACE reads, gives a single entry per CDR3 protein. There are around 160,000 distinct CDR3 sequences in the sample; 14% occur only once, and 1.7% lies in the top ten. Time point described: patch test 1, 2 weeks after DPC sensitization. Treatment denoted: therapeutic diphenylcyclopropenone sensitization with weekly scalp DPC. Alopecia patients deemed DPC-suitable, aged 18 to 70, excluding pregnancy.

This sample comprised whole blood, obtained in connection with sensitization to the hapten diphenylcyclopropenone (DPC). The origin of this receptor is a woman in her twenties or thirties with alopecia areata. Some clones in this sample may be carry-over from other donors' samples. The V and J genes are TRBV5-1 and TRBJ2-5; the D gene is possibly TRBD1 (6 bases). The DNA of the CDR3 is TGCGCCAGCAGCTTGGGGGACACAAAAGAGACCCAGTACTTC. Translating it yields CASSLGDTKETQYF.